This TCR beta chain was identified in a study of shared clonotypes between healthy human individuals. Study as a whole: The donor group consisted of two women and a few men, aged 18 to 49.

The germline CDR1 and CDR2 sequences are MDHEN and SYDVKM. The CDR3 has 16 amino acids. J was trimmed by 3 bases and V by 5 bases; bases with no gene match: 3. This table comes from immunoSEQ multiplex PCR, and its TCRdb copy is limited to in-frame clones, with some not included. The data hold fewer than 1.8 million clones, with approximately 98.5% observed a single time. Study results and caveats: A generally larger estimated richness was seen in naive subsets than in memory subsets.

About this clone itself: The antigen remains unidentified.

The sequence came from a man aged 25-40 years in good health. The chain links TRBV28 to TRBJ2-2, with 13 bases that match TRBD2. Sequencing was done on a sample of naive CD4+ T cells sorted from blood. Described subset: CD45RA+ positively selected. The CDR3 here is CASSRTSGRDTGELFF. DNA for the CDR3: TGTGCCAGCAGTCGTACTAGCGGGAGGGACACCGGGGAGCTGTTTTTT. The full variable domain, with the rest looked up from reference TRBV28 and TRBJ2-2, is DVKVTQSSRYLVKRTGEKVFLECVQDMDHENMFWYRQDPGLGLRLIYFSYDVKMKEKGDIPEGYSVSREKKERFSLILESASTNQTSMYLCASSRTSGRDTGELFFGEGSRLTVL.